One sample yielded the 10 T cell receptor beta chains listed below, sequenced in a study of cytomegalovirus exposure and HLA in healthy donors. PCR involved 60 Vbeta and 13 Jbeta primers. Generated by immunoSEQ multiplex PCR, the TCRdb table keeps only in-frame clones and is missing some. The repertoire holds around 140,000 clones, with more than 60% as singletons. Sequenced: PBMCs. The receptor source for this set is a man aged 40-49 years in good health and CMV-seropositive.

This clone was picked up a small number of times. The J gene is TRBJ2-1, the V gene TRBV7-2; D perhaps matches TRBD2 (5 bases). Trimming cost V 2 bases and J 8 bases, with 10 bases left between them. There are 13 residues in the CDR3. Germline V gene sequence: CDR1 SGHTA, CDR2 FQGNSA. CDR3 bases: TGTGCCAGCAGCTTACAGGCCGGGGATGAGCAGTTCTTC. It yields the protein CASSLQAGDEQFF.

The chain carries TRBV28 and TRBJ2-7; D unclear. The germline V gene has CDR1 MDHEN and CDR2 SYDVKM. V was trimmed by 4 bases and J by 3 bases, leaving 7 bases between them. The CDR3 length is 12 residues. The CDR3 loop reads CASSSNSYEQYF. The CDR3 coding sequence is TGTGCCAGCAGTTCAAACAGCTACGAGCAGTACTTC.

This clone is a singleton in its sample. The gene calls are TRBV7-5 and TRBJ2-1; TRBD2 is taken as the D call from the table, unchecked against the DNA. TRBV7-5 is a known pseudogene. CDR3 length equals 15 residues. This chain's CDR3 is CVRSLSATPCNEQFF. The CDR3 DNA sequence: TGTGTCAGAAGCTTAAGCGCTACCCCTTGCAATGAGCAGTTCTTC.

About this clone itself: Within the sample, other DNA sequences also encode this same CDR3. CDR3 bases: TGCGCCAGCAGCTTGGGGTCAGGGAGCACAGATACGCAGTATTTT. Its translation is CASSLGSGSTDTQYF. The chain carries TRBV5-1 and TRBJ2-3; D perhaps matches TRBD1 (5 bases). There are 15 residues in the CDR3. From germline, CDR1 is SGHRS and CDR2 YFSETQ. V was shortened by 0 bases and J by 0 bases, with 8 bases between the two germline ends.

This clone has only a few counts. Mismatch with germline at one junction end may stem from a read error. The chain links TRBV28 to TRBJ2-7, with TRBD2 identical over 12 bases. The CDR3 totals 12 residues. Germline V gene sequence: CDR1 MDHEN, CDR2 SYDVKM. The CDR3 loop reads CASSPRLAGEHF. CDR3 DNA: TGTGCCAGCAGTCCGAGACTAGCGGGAGAACACTTC.

J is TRBJ2-7 and V is TRBV27, with a possible D match to TRBD1 (6 bases). This CDR3 is built from 15 residues. CDR1 is MNHEY, CDR2 SMNVEV, per germline (reference sequence). V was pared by 4 bases and J by 0 bases, with 13 bases between. DNA for the CDR3: TGTGCCAGCAGTTCCCTGGTGACAGGCTCCTACGAGCAGTACTTC. Amino acids: CASSSLVTGSYEQYF.

The V call is TRBV7-9, the J call TRBJ2-7; TRBD2 might be the D (5 bases). V gave up 4 bases and J gave up 3 bases, with 13 bases separating them. In germline, CDR1 is SEHNR, CDR2 FQNEAQ (reference sequence). CDR3 size: 14 residues. CDR3 nucleotides: TGTGCCAGCAGCTCCAACCTCCGGGACTACGAGCAGTACTTC. It yields the protein CASSSNLRDYEQYF.

Regarding this clone: This sample includes further DNA sequences coding for the same CDR3. The chain links TRBV28 to TRBJ2-7; D might be TRBD1 (5 bases). Trimming took off 2 bases at V and 2 bases at J, with 10 bases between the two ends. In germline, CDR1 is MDHEN, CDR2 SYDVKM. CDR3 length: 14 residues. CDR3 DNA sequence: TGTGCCAGCAGTTTAGGACAAGCTCCCTACGAGCAGTACTTC. Translating gives CASSLGQAPYEQYF.

The sample holds one count of this clone. The chain is built from TRBV7-2 and TRBJ1-2; a possible D gene is TRBD1 (5 bases). The V gene's germline CDR1 is SGHTA and CDR2 FQGNSA. The CDR3 is 12 amino acids. Trimming removed 4 bases at V and 8 bases at J, with 11 bases between. This CDR3 is CASSSGNRGYTF. The CDR3, as DNA: TGTGCCAGCAGCTCAGGGAATCGAGGCTACACCTTC.

This clone was seen more than once but under ten times. The V and J genes are TRBV7-2 and TRBJ1-1, with D possibly being TRBD1 (5 bases). The CDR3 length is 13 residues. Looked up from germline, CDR1 is SGHTA and CDR2 is FQGNSA. V shed 5 bases and J shed 0 bases, with 7 bases lying between them. The DNA for the CDR3 is TGTGCCAGCAGCCGACAGATGAACACTGAAGCTTTCTTT. Its protein is CASSRQMNTEAFF.